This record covers a single T cell receptor (beta chain). This clone's antigen is unknown. Base qualities are not recorded, but no much larger clone differs from it by a single base. The data derive from a study of blood T cells in healthy people across ages (dated by TCRdb to 2014 to 2015). Background on the whole study: In model experiments, template switching captured roughly one uniquely barcoded TCR beta cDNA molecule for every two T cells. Age-related changes in TCR beta repertoire diversity were measured in the study by deep sequencing normalized with unique cDNA molecular identifiers. The donors were split into four age groups: young (average about 16 years), middle-aged (roughly 39), aged (approximately 60) and long-lived (approximately 80). The study analyzed two additional independent replicas of 1 million unique cDNA reads from the same blood draw for two donors, one aged 18 to 30 and one aged 80 or older. What the study reported, not specific to this receptor: A strong correlation was found between observed TCR beta diversity and the percentage of naive T cells measured by flow cytometry. Observed TCR beta diversity per million T cells fell roughly linearly with age, and a significant reduction was already apparent by age around 39. Compared with the aged group, the long-lived group had more naive CD4+ T cells, fewer expanded clones and increased TCR diversity, suggesting age selection. Since profiling was done on bulk unsorted PBMCs, naive and antigen-experienced compartments could not be conclusively compared. Because donor CMV infection status was unknown, age-related changes in expanded clonotypes were potentially confounded. Estimates of total diversity from one million sequenced T cells were regarded as lower bounds and underestimates.

The approximately 40 donors, aged about 6 to 90 years, were systemically healthy Caucasian individuals from Russia. Each donor gave roughly 9 milliliters of peripheral blood, drawn into EDTA-treated Vacutainer tubes. Ficoll-Paque density-gradient centrifugation was used to isolate PBMCs, with at least 7 million obtained per sample. Total RNA, at least 6 micrograms per sample, was extracted from PBMCs with Trizol reagent. For every donor, flow cytometry on a PBMC aliquot measured the percentage of naive CD45RAhigh/CD27high T cells. The germline ends are 13 bases apart after V is trimmed by 1 base and J by 0 bases. Taken from cysteine to phenylalanine, the CDR3 has 18 residues. The CDR3 DNA has 54 bases and is translated from base 1. Libraries were built with 5' RACE. The listed sequencing device is Illumina HiSeq 2500. A second PCR of roughly 7 to 11 cycles was performed with a sample-barcoded 5' primer and a J-beta primer mix. A template-switch 5' adaptor carrying 12 random nucleotides introduced a unique molecular identifier onto each TCR beta cDNA molecule. Each sample yielded at least 3 million CDR3-containing paired-end reads. The Mint cDNA synthesis kit, primed by a TRBC-specific oligonucleotide, was used to synthesize first-strand cDNA from all RNA. After uracil-DNA glycosylase treatment, a first 18-cycle PCR used universal primers M1SS and BC2_uni_R on all cDNA. Per the authors' processing: Normalization of each sample was performed by random selection of 1 million high-quality reads, each carrying a distinct molecular identifier. Reads with shared molecular identifiers were discarded instead of being binned into consensus sequences. MiTCR, run with a Q25 quality threshold and the strictest error-elimination algorithm, handled CDR3 identification, clonotype clustering and error correction. A nonparametric unseen species model using Euler transformation provided a lower-bound estimate of total TCR beta diversity. The public reads were run again by TCRdb, first through fastp at Q25 and then through MiXCR, and only productive beta chains were kept. Rows are combined by CDR3 protein, so each entry shows the most common genes and DNA. The V and J calls, along with clone size, are taken from TCRdb and not from the paper's own processing. Recorded for this sample are roughly 550,000 distinct CDR3 sequences; 24% of them occurred a single time. Clones ranked in the top ten supply around 10% of the sample.

The sample was also linked to a second study, of T cells of mothers and their children. The second study reports: Nine systemically healthy Caucasian individuals, comprising three mothers and their six children, were included as donors. cDNA synthesis used all of the extracted RNA, with around 1.6 ug of RNA in each 15 ul reaction. In the second PCR, sample barcodes and 2-4 random nucleotides were introduced via the M1S primer. Each mother yielded over 9.5 million TCR beta CDR3 reads and each child some 3 million reads. In both related and unrelated pairs, thymic selection shapes the output of TCR recombination in a similar way, with inherited differences having only a minor effect. Normalized repertoire overlap in related mother-child pairs was always slightly higher than in unrelated mother-child pairs, but the difference was never significant. Persistent microchimeric T cell clones were not detected, at a sensitivity of 85 to 100 clones per million clonotypes. The study used deep NGS to compare TCR beta repertoires of mothers and children, seeking features distinguishing related mother-child pairs from unrelated individuals. On average, the children were approximately 11 +/- 4 years old, while the mothers were approximately 40 +/- 4 years old. Libraries were sequenced on Illumina HiSeq 2000 with 100+100 nt paired-end reads after adapter ligation with NEBNext reagents. To prevent cross-contamination, the mother and child libraries were prepared a month apart and were sequenced in separate runs. Between roughly 500,000 and 2,300,000 distinct TCR beta clonotypes were identified per donor. Naive TCR beta clonotypes were estimated from low-frequency clonotypes matched to each donor's FACS-determined naive share, without sorting.

The sequence links TRBV12-3 or TRBV12-4 to TRBJ2-6, with no reliable assignment of the D segment. This receptor was identified in a boy aged 5-17 years in good health. Sequenced: blood. The DNA sequence is given as TGTGCCAGCAGTTTAGAGCCCCAAGGTCCCTCTGGGGCCAACGTCCTGACTTTC. It translates to CASSLEPQGPSGANVLTF.